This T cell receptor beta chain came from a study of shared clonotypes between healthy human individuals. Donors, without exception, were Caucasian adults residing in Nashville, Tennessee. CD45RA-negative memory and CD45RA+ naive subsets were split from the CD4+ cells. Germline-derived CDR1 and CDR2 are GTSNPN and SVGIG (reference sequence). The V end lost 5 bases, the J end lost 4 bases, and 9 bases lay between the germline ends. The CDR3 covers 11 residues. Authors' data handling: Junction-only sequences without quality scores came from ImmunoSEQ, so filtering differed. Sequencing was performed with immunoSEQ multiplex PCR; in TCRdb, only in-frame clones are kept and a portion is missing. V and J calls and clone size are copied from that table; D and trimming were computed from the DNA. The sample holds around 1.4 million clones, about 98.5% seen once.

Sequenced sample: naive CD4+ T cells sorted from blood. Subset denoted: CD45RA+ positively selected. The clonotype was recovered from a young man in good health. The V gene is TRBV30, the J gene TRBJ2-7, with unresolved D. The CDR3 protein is CAWGGSYEQYF. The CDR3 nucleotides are TGTGCCTGGGGCGGATCATACGAGCAGTACTTC.